The T cell receptor beta chain under discussion was sequenced for a study of control samples from healthy donors and cancer patients. The data were produced by immunoSEQ multiplex PCR, yet TCRdb's version contains in-frame clones alone and is incomplete. The sample holds tens of thousands of clones, 84% seen once. Source material: blood. The sequence derives from a man aged 50-59 years in good health.

The CDR3 region is CASSQGGQVYNEQFF. The CDR3 nucleotides read TGCGCCAGCAGCCAAGGGGGGCAAGTCTACAATGAGCAGTTCTTC. This chain links TRBV4-3 with TRBJ2-1; D perhaps matches TRBD1 (6 bases). The CDR3 sequence is 15 residues long. Germline loops: CDR1 LGHNA, CDR2 YSLEER. V was clipped by 1 base and J by 3 bases, with 10 bases between them.